This T cell receptor (beta chain) originates from a study of blood T cells in healthy people across ages. General observations from the study: Relative to aged donors, long-lived donors carried more naive CD4+ cells and displayed higher diversity. Per million T cells, the diversity of TCR beta decreased roughly linearly as age advanced.

Comment on this clonotype: Its antigen is not identified.

There are 17 residues in the CDR3. Germline V lookup: CDR1 LGHDT, CDR2 YNNKEL (reference sequence). Per-sample yields of isolated PBMCs were at least 6.5 million. A second PCR, run for about 7 to 11 cycles, used a sample-barcoded 5' primer plus a J-beta primer mix. MiXCR, applied by TCRdb to the 5' RACE reads, yields one record per CDR3 protein. The sample holds fewer than 1 million distinct CDR3 sequences, around 42% seen once. The specimen was blood. The chain has TRBV3-1 and TRBJ2-7; 9 bases align to TRBD2. The end of the DNA fits TRBJ2-5 better, so the J call may be wrong. This clonotype was obtained from a man in his sixties in good health. The DNA for the CDR3 is TGTGCCAGCAGCCAAGTCTCGAGCGGGGGGCCGGTGGAGACCCAGTACTTC. Translation: CASSQVSSGGPVETQYF.